One sample yielded the 27 T cell receptor beta chains listed below, sequenced in a study of cytomegalovirus exposure and HLA in healthy donors. A multiplex PCR was run with 60 Vbeta primers and 13 Jbeta primers. Sequencing used immunoSEQ multiplex PCR; TCRdb keeps in-frame clones, though not all of them. The sample carries some 150,000 clones, 76% recorded once. The sample comprised PBMCs. Source of these receptors: a man aged 60 to 75 in good health and CMV-seronegative.

Only one count was recorded for this clone. The CDR3 spells CSAWGGRAGFTTGELFF. Written as DNA, the CDR3 is TGCAGCGCCTGGGGGGGACGAGCGGGGTTTACCACCGGGGAGCTGTTTTTT. The chain is built from TRBV29-1 and TRBJ2-2, with TRBD2 identical over 7 bases. The ends lost 7 bases at V and 4 bases at J; junction bases unmatched: 18. Germline-derived CDR1 and CDR2 are SQVTM and ANQGSEA. There are 17 residues in the CDR3.

The gene calls are TRBV5-1 and TRBJ1-1; D gene unclear. CDR1 and CDR2 (germline): SGHRS, YFSETQ. V was pared by 3 bases and J by 0 bases, with 12 bases between. This CDR3 comprises 15 residues. The CDR3 is CASSSLGVMNTEAFF. The CDR3 nucleotides are TGCGCCAGCAGCTCATTGGGAGTAATGAACACTGAAGCTTTCTTT.

The V and J genes are TRBV4-2 and TRBJ2-6; tentative D call: TRBD2 (6 bases). Between the trimmed V and J ends, which lost 4 bases and 0 bases, there was a span of 19 bases. The CDR3 has 19 amino acids. Per germline, CDR1 LGHNA and CDR2 YNFKEQ. The chain's CDR3 is CASSRTLGGSRSGANVLTF. The CDR3 DNA sequence: TGTGCCAGCAGCCGGACGCTCGGGGGTTCCCGCTCTGGGGCCAACGTCCTGACTTTC.

The rearrangement joins TRBV7-2 to TRBJ2-5, with 10 bases that match TRBD1. The CDR3 has 14 amino acids. Germline V CDR1 and CDR2: SGHTA, FQGNSA. V lost 1 base, J lost 5 bases, and 1 base stayed unmatched. The chain's CDR3 is CASSLGDRGETQYF. The CDR3 region has the DNA TGTGCCAGCAGCTTAGGGGACAGGGGTGAGACCCAGTACTTC.

The rearrangement uses TRBV7-3 and TRBJ2-7; a possible D gene is TRBD1 (6 bases). Germline loops: CDR1 SGHTA, CDR2 FQGTGA. There are 16 residues in the CDR3. Trimming cost V 6 bases and J 0 bases, with 18 bases left between them. The CDR3 protein is CASSMKVGAASYEQYF. CDR3 DNA sequence: TGTGCCAGCAGTATGAAAGTGGGGGCGGCCTCCTACGAGCAGTACTTC.

In nucleotides, the CDR3 is TGCGCCAGCAGCTATGGGACAGGTGCCCCCTACGAGCAGTACTTC. It yields the protein CASSYGTGAPYEQYF. This chain connects TRBV5-1 to TRBJ2-7, with 8 positions matching TRBD1. CDR3 length: 15 amino acids. The V and J ends lost 3 bases and 2 bases, in that order; junction bases with no gene match: 7. Germline CDR1 and CDR2: SGHRS and YFSETQ. The full variable domain, in which reference TRBV5-1 and TRBJ2-7 provide the parts outside the CDR3, is KAGVTQTPRYLIKTRGQQVTLSCSPISGHRSVSWYQQTPGQGLQFLFEYFSETQRNKGNFPGRFSGRQFSNSRSEMNVSTLELGDSALYLCASSYGTGAPYEQYFGPGTRLTVT.

The chain combines TRBV30 with TRBJ2-7, with D possibly being TRBD2 (5 bases). Trimming cost V 2 bases and J 2 bases, with 13 bases left between them. CDR3 length: 14 residues. CDR1 GTSNPN and CDR2 SVGIG come from the germline V gene (reference sequence). The CDR3 DNA reads TGTGCCTGGAGTATAGCGTCCGGCGCCTACGAGCAGTACTTC. Translated: CAWSIASGAYEQYF.

This clone came up a few times. The chain employs TRBV4-3 and TRBJ1-2, with 7 bases aligning to TRBD1. Germline CDR1 is LGHNA and CDR2 is YSLEER. Trimming cost V 0 bases and J 8 bases; bases outside gene matches: 9. This CDR3 has 15 residues. This CDR3 reads CASSQDLKGAGGYTF. In nucleotides, the CDR3 is TGCGCCAGCAGCCAAGATTTGAAGGGGGCGGGAGGCTACACCTTC.

The rearrangement links TRBV6-5 to TRBJ1-6, with D uncertain. The CDR3 covers 12 residues. The germline V gene has CDR1 MNHEY and CDR2 SVGAGI. Trimming pared 4 bases from V and 9 bases from J, leaving 7 bases between. The CDR3 DNA reads TGTGCCAGCAGTTCCGGAGGTTCACCCCTCCACTTT. Translated: CASSSGGSPLHF.

The CDR3 protein is CASSVDRGRYEQYF. The CDR3 DNA reads TGTGCCAGCAGCGTGGACAGGGGCCGCTACGAGCAGTACTTC. This chain links TRBV2 with TRBJ2-7; 9 nucleotides agree with TRBD1. The CDR3 totals 14 residues. The germline V gene has CDR1 SNHLY and CDR2 FYNNEI. Germline trimming cut 6 bases from V and 3 bases from J; bases unmatched to any gene: 6.

The rearrangement links TRBV28 to TRBJ2-7; 7 bases align to TRBD1. The CDR3 is 16 amino acids. CDR1 and CDR2 (germline): MDHEN, SYDVKM. J gave up 5 bases and V 7 bases, and 17 bases lay outside the gene matches. This CDR3 reads CASNLNVRGYVHEQYF. CDR3 DNA sequence: TGTGCCAGCAACCTAAATGTCAGGGGGTACGTGCACGAGCAGTACTTC. The variable domain in full, completed from reference TRBV28 and TRBJ2-7, reads DVKVTQSSRYLVKRTGEKVFLECVQDMDHENMFWYRQDPGLGLRLIYFSYDVKMKEKGDIPEGYSVSREKKERFSLILESASTNQTSMYLCASNLNVRGYVHEQYFGPGTRLTVT.

This clone showed up just a few times. The rearrangement uses TRBV29-1 and TRBJ2-5; D is possibly TRBD1 (5 bases). Germline loops: CDR1 SQVTM, CDR2 ANQGSEA. Trimming stripped 7 bases from V and 2 bases from J, with 11 bases between. The CDR3 covers 12 residues. In DNA, the CDR3 is TGCAGCGCCGACAGTACTCAAGAGACCCAGTACTTC. It yields the protein CSADSTQETQYF.

This clone has more than one count but fewer than ten. The chain combines TRBV7-6 with TRBJ2-5; the match to TRBD2 covers 13 bases. V trimming: 4 bases; J trimming: 3 bases; junction bases outside the gene matches: 5. CDR3 length equals 16 residues. Per germline, CDR1 SGHVS and CDR2 FNYEAQ. Here the CDR3 reads CASSSPGLAGEETQYF. CDR3 bases: TGTGCCAGCAGCTCCCCTGGACTAGCGGGAGAAGAGACCCAGTACTTC.

The V gene is TRBV10-3, the J gene TRBJ2-3; TRBD1 might be the D (5 bases). The germline V gene encodes CDR1 ENHRY and CDR2 SYGVKD. The CDR3 runs to 15 residues. Trimming took 0 bases from V and 4 from J, leaving 11 bases between them. CDR3 in DNA: TGTGCCATCAGTGAGTCGGGGCCTAAGGCAGATACGCAGTATTTT. Amino acids: CAISESGPKADTQYF.

The table lists this clone with a few counts. This chain's CDR3 is CASSRQYTEAFF. The CDR3 coding sequence is TGTGCCAGCAGTAGACAGTACACTGAAGCTTTCTTT. This rearrangement joins TRBV6-6 to TRBJ1-1, with a weak D call TRBD1 (5 bases). There are 12 residues in the CDR3. Germline V CDR1 and CDR2: MNHNY, SVGAGI (reference sequence). V gave up 5 bases and J gave up 3 bases, with 7 bases separating them.

The rearrangement joins TRBV4-3 to TRBJ2-5; 12 bases agree with TRBD2. The end of the DNA is better explained by TRBJ2-7, so the J call may be wrong. CDR3 length equals 15 residues. Germline CDR1 reads LGHNA; CDR2 reads YSLEER. CDR3 sequence (DNA): TGCGCCAGCAGCCAGTCTAGCGGGGGGGCCTACGAGCAGTACTTC. Translating gives CASSQSSGGAYEQYF.

V is TRBV6-5 and J is TRBJ2-5; tentative D call: TRBD2 (6 bases). Trimming removed 1 base at V and 3 bases at J, with 15 bases between. CDR1 is MNHEY and CDR2 is SVGAGI in the germline V gene. The CDR3 totals 16 residues. CDR3 sequence reads: CASSYFGGLDKETQYF. The CDR3, as DNA: TGTGCCAGCAGTTACTTCGGGGGATTAGATAAAGAGACCCAGTACTTC.

This sequence joins TRBV15 and TRBJ1-1; D may be TRBD1 (5 bases). The CDR3 totals 16 residues. Germline V gives CDR1 LNHNV, CDR2 YYDKDF (reference sequence). V was pared by 4 bases and J by 3 bases, with 18 bases between. The CDR3 bases are TGTGCCACCAGCAAGCCCTCGGGCCAAGGGGACACTGAAGCTTTCTTT. This gives the protein CATSKPSGQGDTEAFF.

The rearrangement uses TRBV5-6 and TRBJ1-2, with D perhaps matching TRBD1 (5 bases). Germline V gene data show CDR1 as SGHDT and CDR2 as YYEEEE. The CDR3 is 13 residues long. Trimming removed 0 bases from V and 8 bases from J, with 11 bases in between. CDR3 sequence (DNA): TGTGCCAGCAGCTTGGGGGCAGGGCGCGGCTACACCTTC. This translates into CASSLGAGRGYTF. Using reference TRBV5-6 and TRBJ1-2 for the parts outside the CDR3, the full variable domain is DAGVTQSPTHLIKTRGQQVTLRCSPKSGHDTVSWYQQALGQGPQFIFQYYEEEERQRGNFPDRFSGHQFPNYSSELNVNALLLGDSALYLCASSLGAGRGYTFGSGTRLTVV.

The chain employs TRBV5-1 and TRBJ1-4, with 7 bases aligning to TRBD1. Germline-derived CDR1 and CDR2 are SGHRS and YFSETQ. V shed 4 bases, J shed 8 bases, and the junction held 11 bases outside the gene matches. The CDR3 runs 15 residues. Here the CDR3 reads CASSPPTGRREKLFF. The CDR3 DNA is TGCGCCAGCAGCCCTCCGACAGGGCGGAGGGAAAAACTGTTTTTT.

This sequence joins TRBV4-2 and TRBJ2-3; 13 bases agree with TRBD2. Germline V gives CDR1 LGHNA, CDR2 YNFKEQ. The CDR3 totals 18 residues. V shed 8 bases, J shed 0 bases, and the junction held 11 bases outside the gene matches. The CDR3 DNA reads TGTGCCAGCGCCCCCCGGACTAGCGGGGGCTTTAGCACAGATACGCAGTATTTT. This translates into CASAPRTSGGFSTDTQYF.

Here the CDR3 reads CASSEGKRGDQETQYF. The CDR3 nucleotides read TGTGCCAGCTCGGAGGGGAAGCGGGGGGACCAAGAGACCCAGTACTTC. The V gene is TRBV18, the J gene TRBJ2-5; the match to TRBD2 covers 9 bases. V was clipped by 6 bases and J by 0 bases; unmatched bases: 8. Germline CDR1 and CDR2: KGHSH and LQKENI. This CDR3 spans 16 amino acids.

This clone showed up just a few times. The CDR3 spells CASSYQGLGELFF. CDR3 nucleotide sequence: TGTGCCAGCAGTTACCAGGGACTGGGGGAGCTGTTTTTT. The V and J genes are TRBV27 and TRBJ2-2, with a weak D call TRBD2 (6 bases). The V gene lost 4 bases and the J gene lost 8 bases, with 11 bases spanning the gap. The CDR3 sequence is 13 residues long. CDR1 is MNHEY, CDR2 SMNVEV, per germline (reference sequence).

The chain links TRBV6-4 to TRBJ2-6, with 7 bases that match TRBD2. From germline, CDR1 is MRHNA and CDR2 SNTAGT. There are 17 residues in the CDR3. After removal of 3 bases from V and 0 bases from J, the junction contained 5 bases not matched to a gene. The CDR3, as DNA: TGTGCCAGCAGTGATGGCTCGGGGGGCTCTGGGGCCAACGTCCTGACTTTC. Translation: CASSDGSGGSGANVLTF.

This clone was observed a single time. V is TRBV11-1 and J is TRBJ2-2; no firm D call. V lost 3 bases and J lost 5, with 4 bases in between. CDR3 length: 12 residues. Per germline, CDR1 SGHAT and CDR2 FQDESV (reference sequence). The CDR3 is CASSFRTGELFF. The DNA of the CDR3 is TGTGCCAGCAGCTTTCGTACCGGGGAGCTGTTTTTT.

The chain has TRBV30 and TRBJ1-2; a weak D match, TRBD1 (6 bases). This CDR3 contains 11 residues. Trimming removed 2 bases at V and 8 bases at J, with 9 bases between. Germline V lookup: CDR1 GTSNPN, CDR2 SVGIG (reference sequence). The CDR3 reads CAWSKGVGYTF. Written as DNA, the CDR3 is TGTGCCTGGAGTAAGGGGGTCGGCTACACCTTC.

V is TRBV4-2 and J is TRBJ1-2; D remains unclear. Trimming took off 0 bases at V and 0 bases at J, with 8 bases between the two ends. This CDR3 region has 15 residues. Germline V gives CDR1 LGHNA, CDR2 YNFKEQ. The CDR3 nucleotides read TGTGCCAGCAGCCAAGAGAGGAGGTCTAACTATGGCTACACCTTC. Its translation is CASSQERRSNYGYTF.